The 29 T cell receptor beta chains presented below share a single source sample, sequenced in a study of blood T cell repertoires in COVID-19 (dated by TCRdb to about 2020). Libraries were prepared through the immunoSEQ multiplex PCR assay. Entries here come from immuneACCESS through TCRdb and include only in-frame sequences with V and J called. Some clones fail to appear in such tables; in the studies checked, an unresolved V gene covers under half of the shortfall, and the cause of the remainder is unknown. Recorded for this sample are 350,000 or so clones; around nine tenths of them occurred a single time. The ten largest clones represent about 0.94% of the sample. Sequencing used PBMCs or T cells enriched from blood (not recorded which). These receptors all stem from a woman aged 25 to 39 who had been exposed to COVID-19.

This clone was counted between two and nine times. The rearrangement uses TRBV6-4 and TRBJ2-2; maybe TRBD2 (7 bases). The germline V gene encodes CDR1 MRHNA and CDR2 SNTAGT. This CDR3 has 16 amino acids. V was cut by 3 bases and J by 0 bases, with 11 bases left in between. The CDR3 region has the DNA TGTGCCAGCAGTGAGGGGGGGGCGACGAACACCGGGGAGCTGTTTTTT. Protein sequence: CASSEGGATNTGELFF.

V and J are TRBV5-1 and TRBJ1-1; 9 nucleotides agree with TRBD1. Trimming cost V 5 bases and J 5 bases; bases outside gene matches: 4. This CDR3 has 13 residues. CDR1 is SGHRS and CDR2 is YFSETQ in the germline V gene. CDR3 sequence: CASRQGAPTEAFF. For the CDR3, the DNA is TGCGCCAGCAGACAGGGGGCGCCAACTGAAGCTTTCTTT.

V gene TRBV11-2 combines with J gene TRBJ2-7; D is undetermined. Germline assignment: CDR1 SGHAT and CDR2 FQNNGV. The CDR3 runs to 14 residues. Trimming cost V 3 bases and J 0 bases, with 9 bases left between them. CDR3 region: CASSLGLSSYEQYF. The CDR3 DNA sequence: TGTGCCAGCAGCTTGGGCTTGAGCTCCTACGAGCAGTACTTC.

The chain links TRBV7-2 to TRBJ1-4; D possibly corresponds to TRBD1 (6 bases). Trimming shortened V by 5 bases and J by 8 bases, and 18 bases separated the two germline ends. Germline loops: CDR1 SGHTA, CDR2 FQGNSA. CDR3 length: 15 residues. The CDR3 DNA follows: TGTGCCAGCAGCCTGCTGGGGGCAGAGGGCGAAAAACTGTTTTTT. Translated: CASSLLGAEGEKLFF.

The chain combines TRBV7-9 with TRBJ1-3, with D possibly matching TRBD1 (6 bases). The CDR3 extends over 12 amino acids. The germline gives CDR1 SEHNR, CDR2 FQNEAQ (reference sequence). V shed 5 bases and J shed 7 bases, with 9 bases lying between them. This CDR3 is CASSPQGNTIYF. In DNA form, the CDR3 reads TGTGCCAGCAGCCCCCAGGGGAACACCATATATTTT.

V gene TRBV2 combines with J gene TRBJ1-4; a weak D match, TRBD1 (5 bases). CDR3 size: 14 residues. CDR1 SNHLY and CDR2 FYNNEI come from the germline V gene. V lost 2 bases and J 5 bases, leaving 9 bases between the germline ends. The CDR3 region is CASSERQGNEKLFF. The CDR3 DNA sequence: TGTGCCAGCAGTGAACGGCAGGGAAATGAAAAACTGTTTTTT.

The gene calls are TRBV9 and TRBJ1-3; TRBD1 aligns across 7 bases. The trim removed 5 bases at V and 0 bases at J, leaving 5 bases unmatched. This CDR3 is built from 15 residues. Germline CDR1 reads SGDLS; CDR2 reads YYNGEE. CDR3 DNA: TGTGCCAGCAGTGAACAGGGGATCTCTGGAAACACCATATATTTT. Translated, it gives CASSEQGISGNTIYF.

This rearrangement joins TRBV29-1 to TRBJ2-1; D perhaps matches TRBD2 (5 bases). V was pared by 4 bases and J by 2 bases, with 12 bases between. The germline gives CDR1 SQVTM, CDR2 ANQGSEA. The CDR3 runs to 14 residues. CDR3 nucleotides: TGCAGCGTTGTGACGGGGATCCCCTACAATGAGCAGTTCTTC. Its protein is CSVVTGIPYNEQFF.

The rearrangement uses TRBV19 and TRBJ2-7, with a possible D match to TRBD1 (5 bases). CDR1 LNHDA and CDR2 SQIVND come from the germline V gene (reference sequence). This CDR3 is built from 15 residues. V was clipped by 5 bases and J by 1 base, with 15 bases between them. CDR3 loop: CASSPSDSFSYEQYF. The DNA for the CDR3 is TGTGCCAGTAGTCCCTCAGACAGTTTTTCCTACGAGCAGTACTTC.

This rearrangement joins TRBV7-9 to TRBJ2-1; the match to TRBD2 covers 10 bases. CDR1 SEHNR and CDR2 FQNEAQ come from the germline V gene (reference sequence). The V and J ends lost 2 bases and 6 bases, in that order; junction bases with no gene match: 7. The CDR3 extends over 16 amino acids. DNA for the CDR3: TGTGCCAGCAGCTTAAGCGGGAGGGCCGTCGGCAATGAGCAGTTCTTC. Translated, it gives CASSLSGRAVGNEQFF.

This clone was seen a handful of times. A read error may produce the germline difference seen at one junction end. The J gene is TRBJ1-2, the V gene TRBV11-2, with 9 positions matching TRBD1. This CDR3 is built from 13 residues. CDR1 is SGHAT and CDR2 is FQNNGV in the germline V gene. CDR3: CASSIDRGYGYTF. The CDR3 bases are TGTGCCAGCAGCATAGACAGGGGGTATGGCTACACCTTC.

J is TRBJ2-3 and V is TRBV2; 13 bases are shared with TRBD2. The germline CDR1 and CDR2 sequences are SNHLY and FYNNEI. The CDR3 length is 15 residues. J gave up 4 bases and V 6 bases, and 4 bases lay outside the gene matches. The CDR3 loop reads CASRWTSGSPDTQYF. CDR3 in DNA: TGTGCCAGCAGATGGACTAGCGGGAGCCCAGATACGCAGTATTTT.

V is TRBV5-1 and J is TRBJ1-1; D possibly corresponds to TRBD1 (5 bases). The V gene lost 2 bases and the J gene lost 1 base, with 9 bases spanning the gap. Germline V gene sequence: CDR1 SGHRS, CDR2 YFSETQ. This CDR3 spans 14 amino acids. This CDR3 is CASSFRQGNTEAFF. In DNA, the CDR3 is TGCGCCAGCAGCTTCCGCCAGGGGAACACTGAAGCTTTCTTT.

The chain carries TRBV28 and TRBJ1-4; 8 bases fit TRBD1. The J segment lost 7 bases and the V segment lost 6 bases, leaving 10 bases of the junction unmatched. The CDR3 runs 15 residues. The germline CDR1 and CDR2 sequences are MDHEN and SYDVKM. The CDR3 sequence is CASSSTGTGSEKLFF. CDR3 sequence (DNA): TGTGCCAGCAGCTCCACCGGGACAGGCTCTGAAAAACTGTTTTTT. The whole variable domain, filled in from reference TRBV28 and TRBJ1-4, reads DVKVTQSSRYLVKRTGEKVFLECVQDMDHENMFWYRQDPGLGLRLIYFSYDVKMKEKGDIPEGYSVSREKKERFSLILESASTNQTSMYLCASSSTGTGSEKLFFGSGTQLSVL.

The chain recombines TRBV5-1 with TRBJ2-7, with TRBD1 identical over 9 bases. This CDR3 spans 15 amino acids. Germline V lookup: CDR1 SGHRS, CDR2 YFSETQ. Trimming cost V 5 bases and J 4 bases; bases outside gene matches: 10. As DNA, the CDR3 is TGCGCCAGCAGTTTTTTAACAGGGGGCGAATACGAGCAGTACTTC. Translating gives CASSFLTGGEYEQYF.

The genes are TRBV7-8 and TRBJ1-4, with 7 bases matching TRBD1. The CDR3 covers 16 residues. The germline V gene encodes CDR1 SGHVS and CDR2 FQNEAQ. V lost 5 bases, J lost 8 bases, and 14 bases stayed unmatched. As DNA, the CDR3 is TGTGCCAGCAGCCCAAGATCCGTGACAGGGCAGGAAAAACTGTTTTTT. Protein: CASSPRSVTGQEKLFF.

The chain carries TRBV3-1 (or the pseudogene TRBV3-2) and TRBJ2-2; the match to TRBD2 covers 13 bases. V lost 6 bases, J lost 0 bases, and 10 bases stayed unmatched. The CDR3 consists of 19 residues. Germline V lookup: CDR1 LGHDT, CDR2 YNNKEL (reference sequence). CDR3 sequence: CASSPSPGLAGTNTGELFF. CDR3 bases: TGTGCCAGCAGTCCGTCTCCGGGACTAGCGGGGACGAACACCGGGGAGCTGTTTTTT.

The J gene is TRBJ2-2, the V gene TRBV14, with 11 bases lining up with TRBD2. The CDR3 covers 15 residues. The germline V gene has CDR1 SGHDN and CDR2 FVKESK. J lost 5 bases, V lost 8 bases, and 7 bases had no gene match. CDR3 DNA: TGTGCCAGCGGGATAGCGGGAGGGCCTACCGGGGAGCTGTTTTTT. It translates to CASGIAGGPTGELFF.

The chain employs TRBV6-5 and TRBJ1-6; D gene unclear. Germline CDR1 reads MNHEY; CDR2 reads SVGAGI. CDR3 size: 16 residues. Between the trimmed V and J ends, which lost 0 bases and 10 bases, there was a span of 16 bases. CDR3 coding DNA: TGTGCCAGCAGTTACTCGATGGTAGTCCCAAACTCACCCCTCCACTTT. Residues: CASSYSMVVPNSPLHF.

The chain links TRBV5-1 to TRBJ2-7; 11 bases agree with TRBD2. Trimming cost V 1 base and J 5 bases; bases outside gene matches: 2. This CDR3 spans 14 amino acids. The V gene's germline CDR1 is SGHRS and CDR2 YFSETQ. The CDR3 region is CASSLTSGSHEQYF. CDR3 nucleotide sequence: TGCGCCAGCAGCTTGACTAGCGGGAGTCACGAGCAGTACTTC.

This clone was seen just once. Here the CDR3 reads CASSVATGPGNSPLHF. The CDR3 DNA sequence: TGTGCCAGCAGCGTAGCAACCGGGCCGGGAAATTCACCCCTCCACTTT. This rearrangement joins TRBV9 to TRBJ1-6; D gene uncertain. V gave up 0 bases and J gave up 7 bases, with 14 bases separating them. The CDR3 contains 16 residues. CDR1 is SGDLS, CDR2 YYNGEE, per germline.

The gene calls are TRBV9 and TRBJ1-2; 9 nucleotides line up with TRBD1. In germline, CDR1 is SGDLS, CDR2 YYNGEE. This CDR3 is built from 14 residues. V shed 3 bases and J 5 bases; nucleotides not matched to a gene: 5. This CDR3 reads CASSDRGLGYGYTF. Written as DNA, the CDR3 is TGTGCCAGCAGCGACAGGGGGCTAGGGTATGGCTACACCTTC.

The J gene is TRBJ2-3, the V gene TRBV9, with D perhaps matching TRBD2 (5 bases). Germline V gene data show CDR1 as SGDLS and CDR2 as YYNGEE. The CDR3 has 18 amino acids. V shed 0 bases and J shed 3 bases, with 20 bases lying between them. CDR3 loop: CASSVGAQAVGRTDTQYF. For the CDR3, the DNA is TGTGCCAGCAGCGTAGGGGCGCAAGCGGTGGGTAGGACAGATACGCAGTATTTT.

The rearrangement links TRBV18 to TRBJ2-1; 7 bases match TRBD1. The V gene end was trimmed by 1 base and the J gene end by 0 bases; junction bases not matched to a gene: 9. This CDR3 is 18 amino acids long. CDR1 is KGHSH, CDR2 LQKENI, per germline. The CDR3 protein is CASSPLSGQESSYNEQFF. The CDR3 DNA follows: TGTGCCAGCTCACCACTCTCCGGACAGGAGAGCTCCTACAATGAGCAGTTCTTC.

This clone was detected only a few times. The sample contains more than one DNA sequence encoding this CDR3. V usage is TRBV2 and J usage is TRBJ1-5, with D maybe TRBD1 (6 bases). The CDR3 has 13 residues. V was trimmed by 8 bases and J by 2 bases, leaving 10 bases between them. Germline CDR1 reads SNHLY; CDR2 reads FYNNEI. The CDR3 DNA sequence: TGTGCCAGCCTCAGGGGCGGCAATCAGCCCCAGCATTTT. Translated: CASLRGGNQPQHF.

The rearrangement links TRBV28 to TRBJ1-2; D perhaps matches TRBD1 (6 bases). The V gene lost 6 bases and the J gene lost 5 bases, with 13 bases spanning the gap. Germline V gene lookup returns CDR1 MDHEN and CDR2 SYDVKM. The CDR3 sequence is 13 residues long. DNA for the CDR3: TGTGCCAGCAGCCCGACAGGCGATTATGGCTACACCTTC. Protein product: CASSPTGDYGYTF.

This clone occurred a few times. The gene calls are TRBV7-9 and TRBJ2-7; D remains unclear. V dropped 3 bases and J dropped 0 bases, with 9 bases sitting between them. The CDR3 runs to 14 residues. Per germline, CDR1 SEHNR and CDR2 FQNEAQ (reference sequence). DNA for the CDR3: TGTGCCAGCAGCTTTAGCTCCAGCTCCTACGAGCAGTACTTC. It specifies CASSFSSSSYEQYF.

The chain uses TRBV6-5 and TRBJ1-3, with D possibly TRBD1 on 6 matching bases. CDR1 is MNHEY, CDR2 SVGAGI, per germline. The V end was cut by 8 bases, the J end by 2 bases, with 7 bases between. The CDR3 has 12 amino acids. CDR3 DNA sequence: TGTGCCAGCGGGACAACTGGAAACACCATATATTTT. Its protein product is CASGTTGNTIYF.

J is TRBJ2-1 and V is TRBV7-2; no clear D gene. Germline V lookup: CDR1 SGHTA, CDR2 FQGNSA. The CDR3 is 16 residues long. V lost 4 bases, J lost 0 bases, and 13 bases lay in between. The CDR3 reads CASSSPPRSSYNEQFF. The DNA for the CDR3 is TGTGCCAGCAGCTCCCCGCCTAGAAGCTCCTACAATGAGCAGTTCTTC.